Here is one T cell receptor (beta chain) with its context. The antigen remains unidentified. This CDR3 comprises 13 residues. Germline lookup yields CDR1 SGHAT and CDR2 FQNNGV. V dropped 9 bases and J dropped 4 bases, with 15 bases sitting between them. The roughly 18-32 mg bulk tissue piece was not sorted before simultaneous RNA and DNA extraction. Patients diagnosed with primary liver carcinoma received treatment through surgical resection. Every patient had chronic HBV infection and was treatment-naive. This record belongs to a study of tumor-infiltrating lymphocytes in primary liver carcinoma. Study summary: With diameters of about 4 to 11 cm, tumors were stage T1-T3 N0M0.

Researchers generated TCR beta cDNA from about 500 ng of total RNA, relying on a constant-region primer. Slightly modified ARM-PCR, run as three nested multiplex PCR rounds, produced the TCR beta libraries. The two initial PCR rounds, roughly 9 cycles each, used TRBV1-TRBV30 forward and C-beta reverse primers. TCRdb redid the calling of the multiplex PCR reads with MiXCR, one entry per CDR3 protein. The sample includes about 92,000 distinct CDR3 sequences, 65% to 70% of them seen just once. Overall study results and limits: Relative to blood, tumors carried a significantly larger fraction of the repertoire in their top 250 clones (p = 0.039).

The V and J genes are TRBV11-2 and TRBJ1-2; D possibly corresponds to TRBD1 (5 bases). This clonotype was sampled from a man in his forties or fifties with primary liver carcinoma and hepatitis B virus infection. Input material: tumor-adjacent normal liver tissue. The DNA of the CDR3 is TGTGCCAGTTGCATGAACGGGGGCTATGGCTACACCTTC. It specifies CASCMNGGYGYTF.